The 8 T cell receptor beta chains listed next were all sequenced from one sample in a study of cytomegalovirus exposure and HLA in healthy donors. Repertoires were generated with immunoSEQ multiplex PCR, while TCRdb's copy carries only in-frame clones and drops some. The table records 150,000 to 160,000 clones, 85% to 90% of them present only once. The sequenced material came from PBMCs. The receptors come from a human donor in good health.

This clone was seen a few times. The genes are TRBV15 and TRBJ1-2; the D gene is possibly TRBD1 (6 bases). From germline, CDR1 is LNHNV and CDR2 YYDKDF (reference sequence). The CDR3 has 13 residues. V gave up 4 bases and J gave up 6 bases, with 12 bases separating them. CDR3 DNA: TGTGCCACCAGCATACGGACAGTAGATGGCTACACCTTC. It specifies CATSIRTVDGYTF.

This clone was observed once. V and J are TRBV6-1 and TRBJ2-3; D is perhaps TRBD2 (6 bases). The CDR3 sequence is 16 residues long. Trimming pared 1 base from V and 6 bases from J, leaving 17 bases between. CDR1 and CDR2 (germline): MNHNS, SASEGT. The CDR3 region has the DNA TGTGCCAGCAGTGAAGTGGGGGGAAGGGTGGTGGATACGCAGTATTTT. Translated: CASSEVGGRVVDTQYF.

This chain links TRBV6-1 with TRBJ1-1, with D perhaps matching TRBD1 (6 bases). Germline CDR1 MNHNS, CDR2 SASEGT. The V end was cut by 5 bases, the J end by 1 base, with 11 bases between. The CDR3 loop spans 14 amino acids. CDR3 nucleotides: TGTGCCAGCAGTACTCGGACAGAGAACACTGAAGCTTTCTTT. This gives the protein CASSTRTENTEAFF.

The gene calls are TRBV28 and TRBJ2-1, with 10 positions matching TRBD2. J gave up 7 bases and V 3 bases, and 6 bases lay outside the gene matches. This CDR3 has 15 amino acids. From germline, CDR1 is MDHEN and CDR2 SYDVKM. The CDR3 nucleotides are TGTGCCAGCAGTTTCAGTGGACTAGCGGTGAATGAGCAGTTCTTC. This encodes CASSFSGLAVNEQFF.

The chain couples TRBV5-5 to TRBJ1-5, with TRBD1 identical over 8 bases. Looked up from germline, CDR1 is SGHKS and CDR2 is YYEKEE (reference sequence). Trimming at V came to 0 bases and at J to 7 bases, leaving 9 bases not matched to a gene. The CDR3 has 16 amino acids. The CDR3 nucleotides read TGTGCCAGCAGCTTGGATGGACAGGGAGTTTACCAGCCCCAGCATTTT. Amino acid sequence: CASSLDGQGVYQPQHF.

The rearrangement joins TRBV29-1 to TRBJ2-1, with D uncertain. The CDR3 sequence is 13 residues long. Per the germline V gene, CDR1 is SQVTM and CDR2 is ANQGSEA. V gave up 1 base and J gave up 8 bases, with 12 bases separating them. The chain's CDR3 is CSVEASRYYEQFF. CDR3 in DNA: TGCAGCGTTGAAGCCTCCCGCTATTATGAGCAGTTCTTC.

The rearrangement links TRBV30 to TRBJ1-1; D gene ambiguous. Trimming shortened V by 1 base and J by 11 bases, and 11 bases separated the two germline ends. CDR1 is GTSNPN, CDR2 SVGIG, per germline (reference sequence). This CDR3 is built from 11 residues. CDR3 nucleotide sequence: TGTGCCTGGAGTGGTTCCTACCGGGCTTTCTTT. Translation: CAWSGSYRAFF.

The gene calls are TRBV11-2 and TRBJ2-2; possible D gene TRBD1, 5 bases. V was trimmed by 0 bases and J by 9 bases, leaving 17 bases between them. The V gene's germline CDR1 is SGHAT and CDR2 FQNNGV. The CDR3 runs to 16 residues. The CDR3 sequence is CASSLEGERFFRELFF. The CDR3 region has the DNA TGTGCCAGCAGCTTAGAAGGGGAACGTTTCTTCAGGGAGCTGTTTTTT.